This TCR beta chain derives from a study of shared clonotypes between healthy human individuals. The naive CD8 subset, CD45RO-negative cells positively selected for CCR7, excluded terminally differentiated effector memory CD45RA+ cells. The CDR3 extends over 14 amino acids. Per germline, CDR1 LNHDA and CDR2 SQIVND (reference sequence). Trimming took 5 bases from V and 5 from J; bases not matched to a gene: 6. Repertoires were generated with immunoSEQ multiplex PCR, while TCRdb's copy carries only in-frame clones and drops some. In the table there are about 2.2 million clones, more than 85% of which are singletons.

The TCR originated in a man aged 18 to 29 in good health. Some clones in this sample may be carry-over from other donors' samples. What was sequenced was naive CD8+ T cells from PBMCs. The chain carries TRBV19 and TRBJ1-5; 7 bases fit TRBD1. CDR3 in DNA: TGTGCCAGTAGTCTTGACAGGGTGGATCAGCCCCAGCATTTT. Amino acid sequence: CASSLDRVDQPQHF.